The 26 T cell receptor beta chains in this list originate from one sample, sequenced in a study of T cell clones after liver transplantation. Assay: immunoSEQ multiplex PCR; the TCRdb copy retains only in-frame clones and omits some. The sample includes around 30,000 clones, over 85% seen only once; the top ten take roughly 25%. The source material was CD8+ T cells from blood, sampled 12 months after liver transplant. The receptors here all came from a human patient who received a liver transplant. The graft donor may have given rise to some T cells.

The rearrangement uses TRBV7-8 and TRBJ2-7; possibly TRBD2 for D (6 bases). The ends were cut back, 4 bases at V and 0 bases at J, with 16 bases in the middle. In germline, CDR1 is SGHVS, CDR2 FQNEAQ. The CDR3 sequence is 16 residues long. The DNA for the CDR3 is TGTGCCAGCAGCTCCCGGTGGTGGGAGGACTCCTACGAGCAGTACTTC. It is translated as CASSSRWWEDSYEQYF.

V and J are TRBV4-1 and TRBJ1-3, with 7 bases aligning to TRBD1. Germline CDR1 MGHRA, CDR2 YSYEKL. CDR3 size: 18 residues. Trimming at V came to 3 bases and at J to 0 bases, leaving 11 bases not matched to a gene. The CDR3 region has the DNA TGCGCCAGCAGCCAGGGGGGGGCGACAGGGAACTCTGGAAACACCATATATTTT. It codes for CASSQGGATGNSGNTIYF.

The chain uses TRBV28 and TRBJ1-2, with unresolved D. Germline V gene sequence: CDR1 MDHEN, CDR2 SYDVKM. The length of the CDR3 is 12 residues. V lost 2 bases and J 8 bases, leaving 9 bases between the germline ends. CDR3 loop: CASSLDRVGYTF. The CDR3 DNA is TGTGCCAGCAGTTTAGATAGGGTAGGCTACACCTTC.

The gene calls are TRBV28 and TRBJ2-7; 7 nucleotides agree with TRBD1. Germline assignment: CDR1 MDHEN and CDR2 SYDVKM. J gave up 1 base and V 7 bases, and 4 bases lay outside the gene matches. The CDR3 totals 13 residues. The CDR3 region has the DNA TGTGCCAGCACCTCGGGACAGTCCTACGAGCAGTACTTC. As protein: CASTSGQSYEQYF.

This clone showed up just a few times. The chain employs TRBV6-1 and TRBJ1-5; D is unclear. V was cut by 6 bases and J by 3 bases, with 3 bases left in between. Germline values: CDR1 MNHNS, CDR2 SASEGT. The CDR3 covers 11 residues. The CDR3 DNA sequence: TGTGCCAGCAGGGACAATCAGCCCCAGCATTTT. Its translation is CASRDNQPQHF.

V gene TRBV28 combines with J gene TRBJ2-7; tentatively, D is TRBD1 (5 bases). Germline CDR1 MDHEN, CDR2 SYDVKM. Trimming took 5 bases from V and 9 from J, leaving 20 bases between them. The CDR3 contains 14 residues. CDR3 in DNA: TGTGCCAGCAGTACAAGTGACAGCTCTGGGTCGCAGTACTTC. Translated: CASSTSDSSGSQYF.

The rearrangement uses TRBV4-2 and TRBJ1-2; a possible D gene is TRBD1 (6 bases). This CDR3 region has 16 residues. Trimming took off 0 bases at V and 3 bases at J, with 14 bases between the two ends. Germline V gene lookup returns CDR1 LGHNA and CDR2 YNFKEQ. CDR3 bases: TGTGCCAGCAGCCAAGATAGTTACAGGGCGGACTATGGCTACACCTTC. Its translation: CASSQDSYRADYGYTF.

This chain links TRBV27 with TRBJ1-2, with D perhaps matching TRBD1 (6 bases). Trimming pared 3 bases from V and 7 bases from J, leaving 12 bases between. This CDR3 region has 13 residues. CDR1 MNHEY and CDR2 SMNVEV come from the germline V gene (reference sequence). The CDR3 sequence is CASSFRGLAGYTF. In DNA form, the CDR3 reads TGTGCCAGCAGTTTCCGGGGGCTGGCTGGCTACACCTTC.

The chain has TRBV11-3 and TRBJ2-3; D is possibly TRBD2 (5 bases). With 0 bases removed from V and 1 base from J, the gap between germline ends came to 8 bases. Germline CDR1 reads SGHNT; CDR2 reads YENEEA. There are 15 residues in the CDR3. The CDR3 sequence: CASSLEGGRTDTQYF. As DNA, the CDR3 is TGTGCCAGCAGCTTAGAGGGCGGGCGCACAGATACGCAGTATTTT.

CDR3 bases: TGTGCCAGCAGCAACAGGGGAGGGAGGTACGAGCAGTACTTC. Its translation is CASSNRGGRYEQYF. V and J are TRBV5-4 and TRBJ2-7, with D perhaps matching TRBD1 or TRBD2 (7 bases each). Germline V gene sequence: CDR1 SGHNT, CDR2 YYREEE (reference sequence). This CDR3 spans 14 amino acids. V was trimmed by 4 bases and J by 4 bases, leaving 15 bases between them.

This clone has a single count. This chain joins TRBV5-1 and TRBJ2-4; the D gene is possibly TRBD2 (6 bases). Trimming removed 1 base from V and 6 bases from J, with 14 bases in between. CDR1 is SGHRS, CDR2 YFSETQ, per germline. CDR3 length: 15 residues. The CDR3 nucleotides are TGCGCCAGCAGCTTGACCGGGAGCGGGTCAAACATTCAGTACTTC. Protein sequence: CASSLTGSGSNIQYF.

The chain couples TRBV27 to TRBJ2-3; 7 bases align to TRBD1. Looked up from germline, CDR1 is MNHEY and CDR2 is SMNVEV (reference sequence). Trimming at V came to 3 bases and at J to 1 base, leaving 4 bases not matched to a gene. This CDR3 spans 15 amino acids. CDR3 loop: CASSFRDRGTDTQYF. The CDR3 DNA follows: TGTGCCAGCAGTTTTAGAGACAGGGGCACAGATACGCAGTATTTT.

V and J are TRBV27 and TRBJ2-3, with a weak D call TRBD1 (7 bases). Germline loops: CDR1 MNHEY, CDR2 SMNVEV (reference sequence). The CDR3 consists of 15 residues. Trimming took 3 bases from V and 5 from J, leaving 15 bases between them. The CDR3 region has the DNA TGTGCCAGCAGTTTCCTGAGACAGGGAGGAGATACGCAGTATTTT. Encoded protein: CASSFLRQGGDTQYF.

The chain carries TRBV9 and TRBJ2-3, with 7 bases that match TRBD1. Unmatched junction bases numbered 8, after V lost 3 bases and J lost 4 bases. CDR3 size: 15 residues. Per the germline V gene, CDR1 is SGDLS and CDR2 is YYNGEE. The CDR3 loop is CASSGQGGRADTQYF. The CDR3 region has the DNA TGTGCCAGCAGCGGCCAAGGGGGCCGCGCAGATACGCAGTATTTT.

For the CDR3, the DNA is TGTGCCATCAGTGAGCCGGAGGTCGGGGAGAGCACCGGGGAGCTGTTTTTT. Translated: CAISEPEVGESTGELFF. The chain couples TRBV10-3 to TRBJ2-2; maybe TRBD2 (5 bases). This CDR3 contains 17 residues. The V gene lost 2 bases and the J gene lost 4 bases, with 17 bases spanning the gap. Germline V gene lookup returns CDR1 ENHRY and CDR2 SYGVKD.

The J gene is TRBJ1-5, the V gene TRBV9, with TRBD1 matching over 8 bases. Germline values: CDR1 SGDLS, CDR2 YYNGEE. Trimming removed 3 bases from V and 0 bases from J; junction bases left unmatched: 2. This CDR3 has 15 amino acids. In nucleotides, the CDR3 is TGTGCCAGCAGCGCGACAGGGGTTAGCAATCAGCCCCAGCATTTT. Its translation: CASSATGVSNQPQHF.

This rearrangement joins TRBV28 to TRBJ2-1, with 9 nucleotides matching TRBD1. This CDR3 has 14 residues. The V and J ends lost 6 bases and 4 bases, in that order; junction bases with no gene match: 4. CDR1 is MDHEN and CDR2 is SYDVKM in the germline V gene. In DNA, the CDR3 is TGTGCCAGCAGCGCCGGGACAGGGTACAATGAGCAGTTCTTC. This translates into CASSAGTGYNEQFF.

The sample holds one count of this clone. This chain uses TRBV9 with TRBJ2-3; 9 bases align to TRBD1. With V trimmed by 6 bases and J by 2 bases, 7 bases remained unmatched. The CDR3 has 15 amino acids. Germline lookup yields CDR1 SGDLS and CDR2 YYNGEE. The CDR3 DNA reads TGTGCCAGCAACCGTGGGACAGGGTTCACAGATACGCAGTATTTT. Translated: CASNRGTGFTDTQYF. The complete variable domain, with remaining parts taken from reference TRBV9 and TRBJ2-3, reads DSGVTQTPKHLITATGQRVTLRCSPRSGDLSVYWYQQSLDQGLQFLIQYYNGEERAKGNILERFSAQQFPDLHSELNLSSLELGDSALYFCASNRGTGFTDTQYFGPGTRLTVL.

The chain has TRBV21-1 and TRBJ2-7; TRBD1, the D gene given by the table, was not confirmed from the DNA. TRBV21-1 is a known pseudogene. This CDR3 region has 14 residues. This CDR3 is CASTPGESTYEQYF. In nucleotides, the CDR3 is TGTGCCAGCACCCCAGGGGAGTCAACCTACGAGCAGTACTTC.

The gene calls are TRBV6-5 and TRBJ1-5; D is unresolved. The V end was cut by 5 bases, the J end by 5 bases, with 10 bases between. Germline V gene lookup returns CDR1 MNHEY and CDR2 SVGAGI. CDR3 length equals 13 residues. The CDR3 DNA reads TGTGCCAGCAGTACATACCCCTATCAGCCCCAGCATTTT. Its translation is CASSTYPYQPQHF.

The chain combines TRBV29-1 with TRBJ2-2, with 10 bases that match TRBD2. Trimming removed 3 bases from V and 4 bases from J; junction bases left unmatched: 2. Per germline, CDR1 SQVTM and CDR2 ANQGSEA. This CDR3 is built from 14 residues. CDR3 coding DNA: TGCAGCGTTGAGCTAGCGGGAGTCACCGGGGAGCTGTTTTTT. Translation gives CSVELAGVTGELFF.

CDR3 protein: CASSSGGMNTEAFF. CDR3 DNA: TGTGCCAGCAGCAGCGGGGGAATGAACACTGAAGCTTTCTTT. The V and J genes are TRBV7-9 and TRBJ1-1; D possibly corresponds to TRBD1 (5 bases). Germline V gene sequence: CDR1 SEHNR, CDR2 FQNEAQ (reference sequence). The CDR3 runs 14 residues. The V and J ends lost 5 bases and 0 bases respectively, with 10 bases between them.

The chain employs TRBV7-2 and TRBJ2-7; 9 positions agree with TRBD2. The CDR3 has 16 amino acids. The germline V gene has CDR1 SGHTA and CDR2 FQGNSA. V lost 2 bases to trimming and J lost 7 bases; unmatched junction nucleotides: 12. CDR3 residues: CASSLKRREGLGEQYF. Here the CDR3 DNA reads TGTGCCAGCAGCTTAAAGCGGCGGGAGGGCCTGGGGGAGCAGTACTTC. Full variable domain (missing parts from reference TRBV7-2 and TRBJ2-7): GAGVSQSPSNKVTEKGKDVELRCDPISGHTALYWYRQSLGQGLEFLIYFQGNSAPDKSGLPSDRFSAERTGGSVSTLTIQRTQQEDSAVYLCASSLKRREGLGEQYFGPGTRLTVT.

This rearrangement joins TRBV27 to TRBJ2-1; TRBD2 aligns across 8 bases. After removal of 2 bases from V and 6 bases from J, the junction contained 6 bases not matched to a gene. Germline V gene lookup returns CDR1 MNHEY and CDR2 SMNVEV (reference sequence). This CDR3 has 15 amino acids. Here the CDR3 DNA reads TGTGCCAGCAGTTTAGGGGGACTAGTGTCCAATGAGCAGTTCTTC. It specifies CASSLGGLVSNEQFF.

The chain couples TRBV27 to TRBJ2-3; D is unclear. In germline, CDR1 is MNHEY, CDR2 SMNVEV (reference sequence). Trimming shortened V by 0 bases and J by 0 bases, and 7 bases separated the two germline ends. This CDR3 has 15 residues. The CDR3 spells CASSLSSSSTDTQYF. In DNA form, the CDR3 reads TGTGCCAGCAGTTTATCGTCCAGCAGCACAGATACGCAGTATTTT.

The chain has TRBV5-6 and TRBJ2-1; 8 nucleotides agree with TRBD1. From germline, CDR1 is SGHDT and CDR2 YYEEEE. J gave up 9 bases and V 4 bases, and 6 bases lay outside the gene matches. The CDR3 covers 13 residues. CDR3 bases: TGTGCCAGCAGCGGGAACACAGGGGGTGAGCAGTTCTTC. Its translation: CASSGNTGGEQFF.